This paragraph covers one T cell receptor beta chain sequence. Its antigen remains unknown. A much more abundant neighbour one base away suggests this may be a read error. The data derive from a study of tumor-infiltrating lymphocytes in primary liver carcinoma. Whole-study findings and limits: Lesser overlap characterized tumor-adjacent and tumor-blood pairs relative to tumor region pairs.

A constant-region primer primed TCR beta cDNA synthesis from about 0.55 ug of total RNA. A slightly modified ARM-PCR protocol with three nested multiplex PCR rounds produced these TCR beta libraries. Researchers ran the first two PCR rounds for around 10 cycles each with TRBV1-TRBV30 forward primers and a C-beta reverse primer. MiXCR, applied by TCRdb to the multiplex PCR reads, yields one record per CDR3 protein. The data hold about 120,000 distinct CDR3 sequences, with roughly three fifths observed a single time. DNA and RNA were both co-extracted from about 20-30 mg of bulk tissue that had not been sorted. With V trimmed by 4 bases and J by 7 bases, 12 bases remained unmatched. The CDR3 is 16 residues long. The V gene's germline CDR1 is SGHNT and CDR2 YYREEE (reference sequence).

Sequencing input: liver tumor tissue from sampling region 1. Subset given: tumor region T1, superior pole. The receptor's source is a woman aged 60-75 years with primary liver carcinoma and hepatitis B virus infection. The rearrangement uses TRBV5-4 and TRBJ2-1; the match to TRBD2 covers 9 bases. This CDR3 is CASSQRSGSRRNEQFF. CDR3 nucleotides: TGTGCCAGCAGCCAACGTAGCGGGAGCAGGCGGAATGAGCAGTTCTTC.